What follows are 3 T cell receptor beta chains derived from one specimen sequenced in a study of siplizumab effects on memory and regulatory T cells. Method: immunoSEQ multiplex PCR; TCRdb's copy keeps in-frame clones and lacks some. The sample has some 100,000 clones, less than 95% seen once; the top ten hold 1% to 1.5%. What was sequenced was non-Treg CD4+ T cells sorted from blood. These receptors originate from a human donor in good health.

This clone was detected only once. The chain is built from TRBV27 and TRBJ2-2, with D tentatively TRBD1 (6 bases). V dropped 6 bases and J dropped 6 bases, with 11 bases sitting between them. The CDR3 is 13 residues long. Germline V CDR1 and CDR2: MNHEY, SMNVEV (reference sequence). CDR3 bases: TGTGCCAGCAGCAACAGGGATGCCGGGGAGCTGTTTTTT. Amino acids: CASSNRDAGELFF.

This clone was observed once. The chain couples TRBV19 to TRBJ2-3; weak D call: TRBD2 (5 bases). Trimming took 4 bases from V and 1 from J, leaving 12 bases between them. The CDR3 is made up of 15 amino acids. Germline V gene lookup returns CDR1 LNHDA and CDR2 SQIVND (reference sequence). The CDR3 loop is CASSKGARGTDTQYF. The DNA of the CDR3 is TGTGCCAGTAGTAAGGGAGCCCGAGGCACAGATACGCAGTATTTT.

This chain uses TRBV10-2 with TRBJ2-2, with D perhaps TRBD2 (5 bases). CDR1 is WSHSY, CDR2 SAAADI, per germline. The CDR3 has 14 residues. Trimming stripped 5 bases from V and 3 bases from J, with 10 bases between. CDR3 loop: CASSPARDTGELFF. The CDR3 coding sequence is TGCGCCAGCAGTCCGGCGCGGGACACCGGGGAGCTGTTTTTT.